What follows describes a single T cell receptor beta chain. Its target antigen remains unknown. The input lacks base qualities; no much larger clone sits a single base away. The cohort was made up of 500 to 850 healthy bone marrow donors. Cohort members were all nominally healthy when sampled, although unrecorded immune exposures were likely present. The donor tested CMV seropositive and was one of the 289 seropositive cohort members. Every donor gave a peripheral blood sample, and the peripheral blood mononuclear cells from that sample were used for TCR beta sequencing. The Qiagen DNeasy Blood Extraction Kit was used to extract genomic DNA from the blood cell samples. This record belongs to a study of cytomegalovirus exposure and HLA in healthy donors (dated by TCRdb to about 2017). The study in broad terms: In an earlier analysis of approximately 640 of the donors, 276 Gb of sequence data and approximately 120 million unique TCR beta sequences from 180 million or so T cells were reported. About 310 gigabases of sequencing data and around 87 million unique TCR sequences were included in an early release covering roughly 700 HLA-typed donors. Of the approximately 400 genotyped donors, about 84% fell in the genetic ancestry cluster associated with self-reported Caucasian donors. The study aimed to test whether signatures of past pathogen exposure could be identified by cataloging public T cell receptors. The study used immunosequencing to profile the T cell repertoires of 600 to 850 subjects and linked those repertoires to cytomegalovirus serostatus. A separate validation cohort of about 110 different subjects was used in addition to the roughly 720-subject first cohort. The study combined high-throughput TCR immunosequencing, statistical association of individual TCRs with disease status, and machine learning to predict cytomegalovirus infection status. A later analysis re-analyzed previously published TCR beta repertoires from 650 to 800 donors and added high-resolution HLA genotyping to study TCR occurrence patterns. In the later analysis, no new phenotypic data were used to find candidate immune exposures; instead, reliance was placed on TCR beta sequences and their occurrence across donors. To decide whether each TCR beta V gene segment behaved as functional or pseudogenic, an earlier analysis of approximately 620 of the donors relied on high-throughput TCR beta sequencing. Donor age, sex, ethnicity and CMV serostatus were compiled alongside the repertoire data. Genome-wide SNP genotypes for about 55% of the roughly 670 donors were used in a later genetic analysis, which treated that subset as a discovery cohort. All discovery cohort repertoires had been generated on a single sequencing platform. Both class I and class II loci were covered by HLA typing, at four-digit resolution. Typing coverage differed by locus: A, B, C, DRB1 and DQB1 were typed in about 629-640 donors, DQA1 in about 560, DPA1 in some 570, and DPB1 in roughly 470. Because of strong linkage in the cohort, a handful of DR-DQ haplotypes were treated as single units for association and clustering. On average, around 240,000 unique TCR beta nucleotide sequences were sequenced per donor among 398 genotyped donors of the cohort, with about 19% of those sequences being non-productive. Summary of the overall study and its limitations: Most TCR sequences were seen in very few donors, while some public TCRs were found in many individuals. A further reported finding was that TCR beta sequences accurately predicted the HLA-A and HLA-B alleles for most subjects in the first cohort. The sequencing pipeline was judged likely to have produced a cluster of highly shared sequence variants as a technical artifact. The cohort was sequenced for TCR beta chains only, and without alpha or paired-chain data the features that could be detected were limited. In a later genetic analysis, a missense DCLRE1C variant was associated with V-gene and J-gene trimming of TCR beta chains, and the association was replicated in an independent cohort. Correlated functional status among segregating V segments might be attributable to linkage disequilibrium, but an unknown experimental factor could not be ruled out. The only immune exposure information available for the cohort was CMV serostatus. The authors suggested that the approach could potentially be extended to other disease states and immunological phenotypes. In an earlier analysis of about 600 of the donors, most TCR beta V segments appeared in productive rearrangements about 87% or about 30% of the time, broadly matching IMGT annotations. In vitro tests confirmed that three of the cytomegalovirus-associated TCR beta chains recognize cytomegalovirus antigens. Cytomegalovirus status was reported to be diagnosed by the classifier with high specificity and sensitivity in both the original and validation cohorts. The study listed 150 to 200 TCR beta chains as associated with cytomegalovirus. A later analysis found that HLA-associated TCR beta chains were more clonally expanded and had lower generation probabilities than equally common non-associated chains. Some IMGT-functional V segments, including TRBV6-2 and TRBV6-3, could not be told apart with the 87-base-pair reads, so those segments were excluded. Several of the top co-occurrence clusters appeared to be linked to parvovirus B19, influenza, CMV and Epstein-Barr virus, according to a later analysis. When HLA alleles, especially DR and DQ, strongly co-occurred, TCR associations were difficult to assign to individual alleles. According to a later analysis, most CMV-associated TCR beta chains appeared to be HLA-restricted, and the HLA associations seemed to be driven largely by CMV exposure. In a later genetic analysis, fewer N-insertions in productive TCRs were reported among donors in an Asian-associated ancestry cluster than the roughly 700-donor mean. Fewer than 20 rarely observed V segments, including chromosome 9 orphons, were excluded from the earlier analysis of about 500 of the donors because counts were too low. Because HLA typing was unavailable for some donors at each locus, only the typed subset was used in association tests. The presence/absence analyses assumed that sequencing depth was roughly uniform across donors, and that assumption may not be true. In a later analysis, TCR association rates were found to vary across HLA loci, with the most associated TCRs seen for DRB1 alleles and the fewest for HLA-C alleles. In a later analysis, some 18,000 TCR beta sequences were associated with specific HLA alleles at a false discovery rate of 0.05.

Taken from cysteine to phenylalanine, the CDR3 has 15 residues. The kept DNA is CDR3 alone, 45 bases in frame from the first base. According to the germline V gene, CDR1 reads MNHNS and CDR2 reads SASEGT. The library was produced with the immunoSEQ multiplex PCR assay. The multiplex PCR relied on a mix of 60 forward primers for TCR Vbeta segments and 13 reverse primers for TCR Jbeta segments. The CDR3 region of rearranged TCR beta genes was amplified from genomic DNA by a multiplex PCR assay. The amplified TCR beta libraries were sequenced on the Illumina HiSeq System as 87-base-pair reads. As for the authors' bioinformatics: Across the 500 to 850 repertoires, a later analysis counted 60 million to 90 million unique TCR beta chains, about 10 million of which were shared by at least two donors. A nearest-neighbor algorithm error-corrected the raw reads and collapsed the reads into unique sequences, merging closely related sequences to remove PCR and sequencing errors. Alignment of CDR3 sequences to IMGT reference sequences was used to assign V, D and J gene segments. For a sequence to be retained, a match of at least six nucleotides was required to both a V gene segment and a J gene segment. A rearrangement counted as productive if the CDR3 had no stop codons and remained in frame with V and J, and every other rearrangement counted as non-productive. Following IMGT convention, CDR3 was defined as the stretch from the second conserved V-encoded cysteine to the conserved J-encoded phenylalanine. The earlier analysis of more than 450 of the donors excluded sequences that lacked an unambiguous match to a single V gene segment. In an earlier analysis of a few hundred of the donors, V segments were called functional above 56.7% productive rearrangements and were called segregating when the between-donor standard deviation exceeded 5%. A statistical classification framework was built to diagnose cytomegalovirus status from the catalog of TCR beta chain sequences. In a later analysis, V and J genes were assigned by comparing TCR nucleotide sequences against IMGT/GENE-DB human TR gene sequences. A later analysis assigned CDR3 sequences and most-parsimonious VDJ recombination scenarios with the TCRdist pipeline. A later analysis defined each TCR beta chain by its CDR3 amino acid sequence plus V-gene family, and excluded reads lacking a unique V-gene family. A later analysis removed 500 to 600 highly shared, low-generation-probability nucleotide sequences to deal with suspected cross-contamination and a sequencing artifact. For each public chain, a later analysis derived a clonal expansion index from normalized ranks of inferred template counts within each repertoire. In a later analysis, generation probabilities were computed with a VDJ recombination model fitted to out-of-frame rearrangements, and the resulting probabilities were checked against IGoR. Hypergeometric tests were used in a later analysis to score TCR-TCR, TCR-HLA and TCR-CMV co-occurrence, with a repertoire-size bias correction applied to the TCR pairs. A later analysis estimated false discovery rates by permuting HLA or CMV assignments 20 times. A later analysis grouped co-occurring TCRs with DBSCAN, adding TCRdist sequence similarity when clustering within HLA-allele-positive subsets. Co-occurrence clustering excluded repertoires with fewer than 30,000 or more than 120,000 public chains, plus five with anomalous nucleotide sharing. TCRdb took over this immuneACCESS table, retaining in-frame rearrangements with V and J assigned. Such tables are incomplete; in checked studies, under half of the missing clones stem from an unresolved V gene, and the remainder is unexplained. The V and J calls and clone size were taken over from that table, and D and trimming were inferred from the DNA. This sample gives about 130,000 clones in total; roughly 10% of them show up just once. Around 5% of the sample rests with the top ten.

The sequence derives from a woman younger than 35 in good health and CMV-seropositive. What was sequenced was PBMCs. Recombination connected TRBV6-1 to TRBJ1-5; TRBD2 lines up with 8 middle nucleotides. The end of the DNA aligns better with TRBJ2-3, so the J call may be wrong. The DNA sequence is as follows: TGTGCCAGCAGTCCACGACGGGGGGGCTCACAGCCCCAGTATTTT. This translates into CASSPRRGGSQPQYF.